This T cell receptor beta chain was observed in a study of control samples from healthy donors and cancer patients. Assay used: immunoSEQ multiplex PCR; TCRdb lists only in-frame clones, some missing. The sample yields roughly 130,000 clones, around nine tenths seen once. Deletions cut 4 bases from V and 5 bases from J, with 7 bases between. Germline V gives CDR1 SGHNT, CDR2 YYREEE (reference sequence). The CDR3 covers 13 residues. This clone was seen more than once but under ten times. The V call is TRBV5-4, the J call TRBJ1-6, with D uncertain. The specimen sequenced was blood. This TCR was sampled from a woman in her twenties or thirties in good health. The CDR3 region is CASSHPDNSPLHF. The CDR3 DNA reads as TGTGCCAGCAGCCACCCGGATAATTCACCCCTCCACTTT.